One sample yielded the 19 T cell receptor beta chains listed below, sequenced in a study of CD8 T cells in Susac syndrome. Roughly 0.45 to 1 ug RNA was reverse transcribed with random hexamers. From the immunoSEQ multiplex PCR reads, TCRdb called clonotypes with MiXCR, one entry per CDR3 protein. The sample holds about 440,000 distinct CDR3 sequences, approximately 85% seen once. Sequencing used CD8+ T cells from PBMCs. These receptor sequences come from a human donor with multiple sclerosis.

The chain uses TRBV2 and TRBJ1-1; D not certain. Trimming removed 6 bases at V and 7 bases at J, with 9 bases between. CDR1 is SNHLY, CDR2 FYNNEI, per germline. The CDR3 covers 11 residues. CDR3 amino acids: CASRGAGEAFF. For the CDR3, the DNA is TGTGCCAGCAGAGGCGCGGGTGAAGCTTTCTTT.

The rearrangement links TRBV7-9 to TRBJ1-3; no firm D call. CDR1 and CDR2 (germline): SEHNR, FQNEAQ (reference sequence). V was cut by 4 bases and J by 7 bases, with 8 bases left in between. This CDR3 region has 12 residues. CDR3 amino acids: CASSSYANTIYF. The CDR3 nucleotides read TGTGCCAGCAGCTCCTACGCGAACACCATATATTTT.

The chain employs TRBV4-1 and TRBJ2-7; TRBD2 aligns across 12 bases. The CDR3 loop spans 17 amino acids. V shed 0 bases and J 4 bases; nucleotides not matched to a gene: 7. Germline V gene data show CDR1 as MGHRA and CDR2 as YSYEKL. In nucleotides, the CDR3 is TGCGCCAGCAGCCAAGAGGCAGGGACTAGCGGGTATTACGAGCAGTACTTC. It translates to CASSQEAGTSGYYEQYF.

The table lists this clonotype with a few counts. The CDR3 sequence is CASSGTEPEQYF. The CDR3 nucleotides read TGCGCCAGCAGCGGGACAGAGCCTGAGCAGTACTTC. The chain has TRBV5-1 and TRBJ2-7, with 7 bases identical to TRBD1. CDR3 length: 12 residues. Germline CDR1 and CDR2: SGHRS and YFSETQ. After removal of 4 bases from V and 7 bases from J, the junction contained 5 bases not matched to a gene.

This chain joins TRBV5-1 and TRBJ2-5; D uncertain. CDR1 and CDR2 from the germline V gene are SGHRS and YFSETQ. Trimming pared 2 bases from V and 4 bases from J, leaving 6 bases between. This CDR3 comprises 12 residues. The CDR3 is CASSFRRETQYF. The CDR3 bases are TGCGCCAGCAGCTTTAGGCGAGAGACCCAGTACTTC.

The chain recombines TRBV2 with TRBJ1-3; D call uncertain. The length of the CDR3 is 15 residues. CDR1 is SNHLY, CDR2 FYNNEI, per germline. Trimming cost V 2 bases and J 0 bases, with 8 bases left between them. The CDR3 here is CASSEYGSSGNTIYF. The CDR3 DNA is TGTGCCAGCAGTGAATATGGCAGCTCTGGAAACACCATATATTTT.

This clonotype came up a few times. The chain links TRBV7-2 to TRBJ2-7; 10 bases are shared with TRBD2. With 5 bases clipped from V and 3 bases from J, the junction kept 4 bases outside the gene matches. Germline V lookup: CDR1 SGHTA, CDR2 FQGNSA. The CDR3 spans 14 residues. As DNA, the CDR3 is TGTGCCAGCAGCCAAGCGGGAGGGGACTACGAGCAGTACTTC. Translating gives CASSQAGGDYEQYF.

As DNA, the CDR3 is TGTGCCAGCAAGGGGTATGGCTACACCTTC. This translates into CASKGYGYTF. The chain joins TRBV2 to TRBJ1-2, with D perhaps matching TRBD1 (5 bases). Trimming took off 7 bases at V and 5 bases at J, with 5 bases between the two ends. The CDR3 length is 10 residues. Per germline, CDR1 SNHLY and CDR2 FYNNEI.

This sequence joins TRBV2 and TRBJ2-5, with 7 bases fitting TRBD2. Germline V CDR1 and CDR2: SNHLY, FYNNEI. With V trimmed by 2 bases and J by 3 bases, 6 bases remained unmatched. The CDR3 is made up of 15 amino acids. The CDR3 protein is CASSERDYTEETQYF. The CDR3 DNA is TGTGCCAGCAGTGAAAGGGACTATACCGAAGAGACCCAGTACTTC.

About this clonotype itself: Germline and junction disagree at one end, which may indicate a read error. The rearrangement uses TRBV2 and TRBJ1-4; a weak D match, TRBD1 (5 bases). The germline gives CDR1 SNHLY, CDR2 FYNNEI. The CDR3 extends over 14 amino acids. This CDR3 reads CASSSGTSYEKPFF. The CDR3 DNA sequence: TGTGCCAGCAGTTCCGGGACTTCGTATGAAAAACCGTTTTTT.

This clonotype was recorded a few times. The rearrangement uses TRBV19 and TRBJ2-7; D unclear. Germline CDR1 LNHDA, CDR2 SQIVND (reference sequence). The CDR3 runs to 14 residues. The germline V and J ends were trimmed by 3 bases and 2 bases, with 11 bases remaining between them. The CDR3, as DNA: TGTGCCAGTAGTATTCCGGGTCCAACCTACGAGCAGTACTTC. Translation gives CASSIPGPTYEQYF.

The CDR3, as DNA: TGTGCCAGCAGCCCGAGGGTAGCGGGCCGGGGCCAAGAGACCCAGTACTTC. Translation: CASSPRVAGRGQETQYF. The chain joins TRBV7-9 to TRBJ2-5, with TRBD2 identical over 7 bases. Germline assignment: CDR1 SEHNR and CDR2 FQNEAQ (reference sequence). This CDR3 spans 17 amino acids. The V segment lost 5 bases and the J segment 1 base; nucleotides outside the gene matches: 13.

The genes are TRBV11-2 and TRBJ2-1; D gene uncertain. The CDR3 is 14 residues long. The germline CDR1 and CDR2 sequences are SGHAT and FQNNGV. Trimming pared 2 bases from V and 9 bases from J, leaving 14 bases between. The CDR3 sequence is CASSLLGWHGEQFF. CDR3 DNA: TGTGCCAGCAGCTTACTCGGGTGGCATGGTGAGCAGTTCTTC.

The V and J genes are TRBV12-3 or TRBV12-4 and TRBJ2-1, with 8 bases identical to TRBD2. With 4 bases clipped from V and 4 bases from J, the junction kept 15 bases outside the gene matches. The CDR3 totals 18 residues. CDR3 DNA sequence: TGTGCCAGCAGTTCCGCAGGGGCTAGCGGGTGGGTTTACAATGAGCAGTTCTTC. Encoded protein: CASSSAGASGWVYNEQFF.

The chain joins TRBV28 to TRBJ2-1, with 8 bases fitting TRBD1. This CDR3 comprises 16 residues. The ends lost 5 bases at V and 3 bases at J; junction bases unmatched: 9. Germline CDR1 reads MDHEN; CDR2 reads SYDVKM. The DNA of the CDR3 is TGTGCCAGCAGTCCCTCGACAGGGGACGGCTACAATGAGCAGTTCTTC. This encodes CASSPSTGDGYNEQFF. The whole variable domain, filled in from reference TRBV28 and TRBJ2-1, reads DVKVTQSSRYLVKRTGEKVFLECVQDMDHENMFWYRQDPGLGLRLIYFSYDVKMKEKGDIPEGYSVSREKKERFSLILESASTNQTSMYLCASSPSTGDGYNEQFFGPGTRLTVL.

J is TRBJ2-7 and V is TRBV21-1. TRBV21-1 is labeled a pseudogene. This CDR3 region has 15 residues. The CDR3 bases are TGTGCCAGCAGCAAATTACAGCCATTAAACTACGAGCAGTACTTC. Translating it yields CASSKLQPLNYEQYF.

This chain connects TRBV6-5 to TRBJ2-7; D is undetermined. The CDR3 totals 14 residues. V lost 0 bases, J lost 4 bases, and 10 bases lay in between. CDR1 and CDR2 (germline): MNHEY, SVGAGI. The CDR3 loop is CASSYSARIYEQYF. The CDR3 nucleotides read TGTGCCAGCAGTTACTCCGCCAGAATTTACGAGCAGTACTTC.

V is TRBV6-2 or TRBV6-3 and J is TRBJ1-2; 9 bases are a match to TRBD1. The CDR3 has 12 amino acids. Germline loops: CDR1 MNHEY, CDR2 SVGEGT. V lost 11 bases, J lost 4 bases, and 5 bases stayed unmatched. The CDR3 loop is CASTGGSYGYTF. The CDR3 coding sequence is TGTGCCTCTACAGGGGGCTCCTATGGCTACACCTTC.

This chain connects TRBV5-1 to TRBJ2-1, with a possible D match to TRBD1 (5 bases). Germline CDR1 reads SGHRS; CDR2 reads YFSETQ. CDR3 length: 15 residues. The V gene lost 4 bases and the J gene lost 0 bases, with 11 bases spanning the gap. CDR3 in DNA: TGCGCCAGCAGCCCCCCAGGGCACTCCTACAATGAGCAGTTCTTC. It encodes CASSPPGHSYNEQFF.